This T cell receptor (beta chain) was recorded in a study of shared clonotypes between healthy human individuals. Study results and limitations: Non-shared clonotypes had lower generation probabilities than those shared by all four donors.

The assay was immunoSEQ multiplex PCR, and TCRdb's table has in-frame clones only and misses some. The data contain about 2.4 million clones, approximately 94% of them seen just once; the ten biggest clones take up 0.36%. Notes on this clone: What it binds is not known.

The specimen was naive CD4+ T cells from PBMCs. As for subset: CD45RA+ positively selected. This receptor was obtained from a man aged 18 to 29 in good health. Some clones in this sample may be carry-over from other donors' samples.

CDR3 in amino acids: CASSRDRGREKLFF. CDR3 bases: TGTGCCAGCAGCCGGGACAGGGGAAGGGAAAAACTGTTTTTT. The chain uses TRBV5-8 and TRBJ1-4; TRBD1 matches at 10 bases. CDR1 and CDR2 from the germline V gene are SGHTS and YDEGEE. This CDR3 comprises 14 residues. Trimming at V came to 4 bases and at J to 8 bases, leaving 5 bases not matched to a gene.